This T cell receptor beta chain was captured in a study of cytotoxic CD8 clonotypes in ibrutinib-treated CLL. Study as a whole: The patients, some 12 relapsed/refractory and approximately 15 treatment-naive, included about 17 who were IGHV unmutated. Points from the study as a whole: Exceeding age-matched healthy donors, baseline clonality also tracked the counts of circulating CD8+ T cells.

Regarding this clone: Its cognate antigen is unknown. The same CDR3 arises from other DNA sequences in this sample as well.

Investigators sought sequencing depths of between 1 in 200,000 and 1 in 1 million T cells. This table comes from immunoSEQ multiplex PCR, and its TCRdb copy is limited to in-frame clones, with some not included. This repertoire shows around 200,000 clones, about four fifths found once; its top ten account for about an eighth. The germline V gene encodes CDR1 SGHRS and CDR2 YFSETQ. There are 12 residues in the CDR3. The ends were cut back, 7 bases at V and 2 bases at J, with 9 bases in the middle. The clonotype was recovered from a human donor with chronic lymphocytic leukemia. The sample in question was PBMCs, obtained after 12 months of ibrutinib treatment. V gene TRBV5-1 combines with J gene TRBJ2-5; D unclear. The CDR3 reads CASGQVQETQYF. CDR3 DNA sequence: TGCGCCAGCGGGCAGGTACAAGAGACCCAGTACTTC.